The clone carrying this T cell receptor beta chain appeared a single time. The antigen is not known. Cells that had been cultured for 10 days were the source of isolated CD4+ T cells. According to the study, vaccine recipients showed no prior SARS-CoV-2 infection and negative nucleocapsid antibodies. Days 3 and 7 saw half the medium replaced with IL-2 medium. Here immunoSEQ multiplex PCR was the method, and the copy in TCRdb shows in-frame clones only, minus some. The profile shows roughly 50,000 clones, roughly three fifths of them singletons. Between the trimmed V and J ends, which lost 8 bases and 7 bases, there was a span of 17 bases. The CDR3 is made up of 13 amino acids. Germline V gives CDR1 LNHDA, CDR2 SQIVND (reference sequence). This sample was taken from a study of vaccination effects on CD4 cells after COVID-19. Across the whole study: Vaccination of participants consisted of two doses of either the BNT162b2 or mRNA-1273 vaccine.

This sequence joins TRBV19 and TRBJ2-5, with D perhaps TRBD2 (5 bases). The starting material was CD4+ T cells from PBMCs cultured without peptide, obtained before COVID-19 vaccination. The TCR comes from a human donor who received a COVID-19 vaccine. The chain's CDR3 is CASRAGPVGTQYF. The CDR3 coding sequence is TGTGCCAGTCGCGCGGGCCCCGTCGGGACCCAGTACTTC.